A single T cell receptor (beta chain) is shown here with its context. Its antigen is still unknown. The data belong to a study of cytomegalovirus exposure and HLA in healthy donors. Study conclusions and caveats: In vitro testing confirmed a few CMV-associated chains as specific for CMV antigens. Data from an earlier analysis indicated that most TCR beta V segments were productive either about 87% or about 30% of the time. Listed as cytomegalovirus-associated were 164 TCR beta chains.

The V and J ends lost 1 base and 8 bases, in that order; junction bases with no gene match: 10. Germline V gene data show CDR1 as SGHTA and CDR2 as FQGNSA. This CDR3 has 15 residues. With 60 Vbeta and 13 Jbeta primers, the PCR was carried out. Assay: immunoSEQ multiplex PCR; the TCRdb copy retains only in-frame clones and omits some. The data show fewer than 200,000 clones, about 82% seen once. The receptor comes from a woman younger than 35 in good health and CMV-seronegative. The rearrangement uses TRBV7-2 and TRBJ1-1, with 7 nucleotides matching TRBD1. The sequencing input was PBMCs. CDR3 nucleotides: TGTGCCAGCAGCTTAGAAAGTTCGCGGGACAGAGAAGCTTTCTTT. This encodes CASSLESSRDREAFF.